This T cell receptor beta chain was identified in a study of blood T cell repertoires in COVID-19. At the level of the study: Material from acute and convalescent COVID-19 was sourced from the United States, Italy and Spain.

The assay was immunoSEQ multiplex PCR, and TCRdb's table has in-frame clones only and misses some. The data contain 170,000 or so clones, roughly 77% of them singletons. There are 16 residues in the CDR3. Trimming took 4 bases from V and 1 from J; bases not matched to a gene: 6. Per germline, CDR1 SGDLS and CDR2 YYNGEE. The J gene is TRBJ1-4, the V gene TRBV9; 8 bases are a match to TRBD1. The sequenced sample consisted of peripheral blood. The TCR comes from a man in his 70s with active or convalescent COVID-19. The CDR3 sequence is CASSPRTGGTNEKLFF. The CDR3 DNA is TGTGCCAGCAGCCCGCGCACAGGGGGAACTAATGAAAAACTGTTTTTT.